This entry concerns a single T cell receptor (beta chain). These data come from a study of blood T cell repertoires in COVID-19. In the source study's methods: Amplification of reference gene primers was used by the study to estimate nucleated cell counts. Sequencing used immunoSEQ multiplex PCR; TCRdb keeps in-frame clones, though not all of them. D and trimming come from the DNA, and the V and J calls and clone size come from that table. The table shows tens of thousands of clones, with 87% occurring only once. This CDR3 contains 13 residues. Germline V gene data show CDR1 as GTSNPN and CDR2 as SVGIG (reference sequence). The V and J ends lost 6 bases and 3 bases respectively, with 14 bases between them.

Sequencing was done on a sample of peripheral blood. The chain uses TRBV30 and TRBJ1-1; D call uncertain. This TCR derives from a woman aged 50 to 60 with acute or convalescent COVID-19. DNA of the CDR3: TGTGCCTGTTCTCCCGGTTGGTACACTGAAGCTTTCTTT. Translated: CACSPGWYTEAFF.